The T cell receptor (beta chain) under discussion was sequenced for a study of shared clonotypes between healthy human individuals. Using immunoSEQ multiplex PCR, the repertoire was profiled, and TCRdb retains in-frame clones only, with some absent. The table has about 1.1 million clones, around 78% seen once; the top ten hold 0.4% to 0.55%. From CD4+ cells came CD45RA+ naive and CD45RA-negative memory subsets. This clone was seen more than once but under ten times. Its specificity is unknown. The germline gives CDR1 SGHAT, CDR2 FQNNGV. Trimming stripped 1 base from V and 10 bases from J, with 8 bases between. CDR3 size: 12 residues. The study, taken as a whole, reports: Clonotypes which were not shared had lower generation probabilities than clonotypes that all four donors shared.

This receptor was taken from a man between 18 and 35 years old in good health. Some clones in this sample may be carry-over from other donors' samples. The specimen sequenced was memory CD4+ T cells from PBMCs. Stated subset: CD45RA-negative fraction. The chain joins TRBV11-2 to TRBJ2-1; D is undetermined. CDR3 nucleotide sequence: TGTGCCAGCAGCTTAGGGATCAGGGAGCAGTTCTTC. It yields the protein CASSLGIREQFF.